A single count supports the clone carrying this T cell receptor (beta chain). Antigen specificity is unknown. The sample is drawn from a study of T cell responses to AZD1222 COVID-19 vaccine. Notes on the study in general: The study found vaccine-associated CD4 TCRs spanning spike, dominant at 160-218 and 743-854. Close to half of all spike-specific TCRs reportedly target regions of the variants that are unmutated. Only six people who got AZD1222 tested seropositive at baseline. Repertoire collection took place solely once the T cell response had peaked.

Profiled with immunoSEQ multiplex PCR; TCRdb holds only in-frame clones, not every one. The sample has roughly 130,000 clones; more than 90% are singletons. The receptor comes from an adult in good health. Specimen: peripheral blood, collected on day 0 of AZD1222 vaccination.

The CDR3 nucleotides are TGTGCCTGGAGTTCAGGACAGGGTAATTCACCCCTCCACTTT. Amino acid sequence: CAWSSGQGNSPLHF. The chain joins TRBV30 to TRBJ1-6; 8 bases align to TRBD1. Losses at the gene ends were 2 bases for V and 6 bases for J; bases not matched to a gene: 3. The CDR3 is 14 residues long. The germline V gene encodes CDR1 GTSNPN and CDR2 SVGIG (reference sequence).